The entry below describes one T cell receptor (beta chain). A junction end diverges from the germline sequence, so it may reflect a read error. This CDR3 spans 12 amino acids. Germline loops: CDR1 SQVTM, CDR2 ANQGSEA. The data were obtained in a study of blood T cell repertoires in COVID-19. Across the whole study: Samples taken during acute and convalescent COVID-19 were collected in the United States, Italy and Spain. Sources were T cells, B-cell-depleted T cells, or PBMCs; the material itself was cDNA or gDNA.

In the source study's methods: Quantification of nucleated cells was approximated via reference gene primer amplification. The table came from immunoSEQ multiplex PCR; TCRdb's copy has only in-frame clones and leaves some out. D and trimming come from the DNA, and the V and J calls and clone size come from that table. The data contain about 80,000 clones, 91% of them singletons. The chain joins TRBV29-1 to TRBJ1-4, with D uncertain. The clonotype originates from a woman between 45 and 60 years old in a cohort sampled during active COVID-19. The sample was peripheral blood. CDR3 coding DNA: TGCAGCGTCGAAGGACGGGATGAAAAACTGTTTTTT. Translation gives CSVEGRDEKLFF.